These 10 T cell receptor beta chains were all obtained from the same sample, sequenced in a study of blood T cell repertoires in COVID-19. Sequencing used immunoSEQ multiplex PCR; TCRdb keeps in-frame clones, though not all of them. This table holds a few hundred thousand clones, roughly 90% found once. Sequencing was performed on PBMCs or T cells enriched from blood (not recorded which). The receptors shown here come from a woman between 45 and 65 years old who had recovered from COVID-19.

This chain links TRBV6-5 with TRBJ2-2; D is perhaps TRBD2 (5 bases). Germline loops: CDR1 MNHEY, CDR2 SVGAGI. This CDR3 is 14 amino acids long. Trimming removed 5 bases from V and 2 bases from J, with 9 bases in between. The CDR3 reads CASSTSPNTGELFF. As DNA, the CDR3 is TGTGCCAGCAGTACTAGTCCAAACACCGGGGAGCTGTTTTTT.

The chain recombines TRBV27 with TRBJ1-1, with a weak D call TRBD1 (5 bases). The CDR3 contains 15 residues. Trimming shortened V by 5 bases and J by 5 bases, and 18 bases separated the two germline ends. Germline values: CDR1 MNHEY, CDR2 SMNVEV (reference sequence). CDR3 in DNA: TGTGCCAGCAGTCCCGCTCGGCAGGGCAGGACTGAAGCTTTCTTT. It specifies CASSPARQGRTEAFF.

V is TRBV13 and J is TRBJ2-5; 10 bases are shared with TRBD2. The CDR3 consists of 15 residues. Germline lookup yields CDR1 PRHDT and CDR2 FYEKMQ (reference sequence). The J segment lost 5 bases and the V segment lost 4 bases, leaving 7 bases of the junction unmatched. CDR3 DNA: TGTGCCAGCAGCTCAACTAGCGGGGTAGACGAGACCCAGTACTTC. Translated: CASSSTSGVDETQYF.

The rearrangement links TRBV19 to TRBJ1-6; D possibly corresponds to TRBD1 (6 bases). Germline V CDR1 and CDR2: LNHDA, SQIVND (reference sequence). V dropped 3 bases and J dropped 0 bases, with 15 bases sitting between them. The CDR3 has 18 amino acids. CDR3 nucleotides: TGTGCCAGTAGTATCGTCAGGGGCCTGGGCTCCTATAATTCACCCCTCCACTTT. Translating gives CASSIVRGLGSYNSPLHF.

This chain uses TRBV9 with TRBJ2-7; TRBD2 matches at 12 bases. The germline V gene encodes CDR1 SGDLS and CDR2 YYNGEE. The CDR3 has 15 residues. J gave up 4 bases and V 4 bases, and 6 bases lay outside the gene matches. The CDR3 DNA reads TGTGCCAGCAGCCCACGACTAGCGGGAGATTACGAGCAGTACTTC. It yields the protein CASSPRLAGDYEQYF.

The rearrangement uses TRBV7-2 and TRBJ2-7; 7 nucleotides line up with TRBD1. CDR1 and CDR2 (germline): SGHTA, FQGNSA. CDR3 length: 14 amino acids. V lost 3 bases and J lost 6; bases outside the gene matches: 8. The CDR3: CASSFRQGLGEQYF. DNA for the CDR3: TGTGCCAGCAGCTTTAGACAGGGCTTGGGCGAGCAGTACTTC.

The CDR3 DNA reads TGTGCCAGCAGCGCCCTTCAAGGAGGGTCCAGCAATCAGCCCCAGCATTTT. Translated, it gives CASSALQGGSSNQPQHF. This chain connects TRBV5-6 to TRBJ1-5; D not certain. V shed 4 bases and J shed 1 base, with 18 bases lying between them. Germline CDR1 and CDR2: SGHDT and YYEEEE. CDR3 length: 17 residues. The complete variable domain, with remaining parts taken from reference TRBV5-6 and TRBJ1-5, reads DAGVTQSPTHLIKTRGQQVTLRCSPKSGHDTVSWYQQALGQGPQFIFQYYEEEERQRGNFPDRFSGHQFPNYSSELNVNALLLGDSALYLCASSALQGGSSNQPQHFGDGTRLSIL.

This clone was observed a single time. The V and J genes are TRBV29-1 and TRBJ1-2; no firm D call. This CDR3 contains 12 residues. CDR1 SQVTM and CDR2 ANQGSEA come from the germline V gene. The V and J ends lost 5 bases and 8 bases respectively, with 15 bases between them. The CDR3 sequence is CSVPERGSGYTF. CDR3 in DNA: TGCAGCGTTCCAGAGAGAGGCAGCGGCTACACCTTC.

This rearrangement joins TRBV30 to TRBJ1-1; 8 bases agree with TRBD1. The J segment lost 4 bases and the V segment lost 5 bases, leaving 6 bases of the junction unmatched. Germline V gene lookup returns CDR1 GTSNPN and CDR2 SVGIG (reference sequence). The CDR3 runs 13 residues. The CDR3 DNA follows: TGTGCCTGGGGTCAGGGGGCTGGCACTGAAGCTTTCTTT. Amino acids: CAWGQGAGTEAFF. Full variable domain (outside the CDR3, taken from reference TRBV30 and TRBJ1-1): SQTIHQWPATLVQPVGSPLSLECTVEGTSNPNLYWYRQAAGRGLQLLFYSVGIGQISSEVPQNLSASRPQDRQFILSSKKLLLSDSGFYLCAWGQGAGTEAFFGQGTRLTVV.

The rearrangement joins TRBV28 to TRBJ2-3; 8 positions match TRBD1. Germline-derived CDR1 and CDR2 are MDHEN and SYDVKM. V lost 7 bases and J lost 2; bases outside the gene matches: 11. This CDR3 region has 16 residues. CDR3 sequence (DNA): TGTGCCAGCACCCCCGGCAGGGACAGGACCACAGATACGCAGTATTTT. Its protein product is CASTPGRDRTTDTQYF.